The TCR beta chain described here comes from a study of cytomegalovirus exposure and HLA in healthy donors (dated by TCRdb to the late 2010s). About the study as a whole: An earlier analysis of more than 550 of the donors reported around 280 Gb of sequence data and around 100 million unique TCR beta sequences obtained from about 200 million T cells. A later analysis re-examined previously published TCR beta repertoires from 500 to 700 donors and added high-resolution HLA genotyping to investigate patterns of TCR occurrence. A separate validation cohort of roughly 130 different subjects was used in addition to the roughly 720-subject first cohort. All discovery cohort repertoires had been generated using a single sequencing platform. Because of strong linkage in the cohort, a few DR-DQ haplotypes were treated as single units for association and clustering. Among around 400 genotyped donors of the cohort, an average of approximately 240,000 unique TCR beta nucleotide sequences was sequenced per donor, of which about 18% were non-productive. The study aimed to test whether cataloging public T cell receptors could reveal signatures of past pathogen exposure. The later analysis used no new phenotypic data to find candidate immune exposures, relying instead on TCR beta sequences and their occurrence across donors. The study combined high-throughput TCR immunosequencing, statistical association of individual TCRs with disease status, and machine learning to predict cytomegalovirus infection status. Roughly 300 gigabases of sequencing data and 91 million or so unique TCR sequences made up an early release that covered approximately 700 HLA-typed donors. Both class I and class II loci were covered by HLA typing, at four-digit resolution. To decide whether each TCR beta V gene segment behaved as functional or pseudogenic, an earlier analysis of approximately 590 of the donors relied on high-throughput TCR beta sequencing. A later genetic analysis used genome-wide SNP genotypes for about 60% of the roughly 700 donors, treating that subset as a discovery cohort. Typing coverage differed by locus: A, B, C, DRB1 and DQB1 were typed in roughly 620-630 donors, DQA1 in about 500, DPA1 in 606, and DPB1 in around 440. The study profiled the T cell repertoires of about 720 subjects by immunosequencing and related them to cytomegalovirus serostatus. Donor age, sex, ethnicity and CMV serostatus were compiled alongside the repertoire data. The genetic ancestry cluster associated with self-reported Caucasian donors included over 65% of the 300 to 400 genotyped donors.

The cohort comprised more than 550 healthy bone marrow donors. All cohort members were sampled while nominally healthy, although unrecorded immune exposures were likely present. The donor was CMV seropositive and was included in the group of 270 or so seropositive cohort members. A peripheral blood sample was collected from each donor, and TCR beta sequencing was performed on peripheral blood mononuclear cells. Genomic DNA extraction from the blood cell samples was performed with the Qiagen DNeasy Blood Extraction Kit. The research as a whole found: For the cohort, immune exposure information was limited to CMV serostatus. This cohort had only TCR beta chains sequenced, and the lack of alpha or paired-chain data limited which features could be detected. The classifier was reported to diagnose cytomegalovirus status with high specificity and sensitivity in both the original cohort and the validation cohort. In a later analysis, HLA-associated TCR beta chains were found to be more clonally expanded and to have lower generation probabilities than equally common non-associated chains. Correlated functional status among segregating V segments might be attributable to linkage disequilibrium, but an unknown experimental factor could not be ruled out. V-gene and J-gene trimming of TCR beta chains was associated with a missense DCLRE1C variant in a later genetic analysis, and the association was replicated in an independent cohort. A later analysis associated about 18,000 TCR beta sequences with specific HLA alleles at a false discovery rate of 0.05. Broadly in line with IMGT annotations, most TCR beta V segments showed up in productive rearrangements about 87% or about 30% of the time in an earlier analysis of several hundred of the donors. When HLA alleles, especially DR and DQ, strongly co-occurred, attributing TCR associations to individual alleles was difficult. A later analysis found that most CMV-associated TCR beta chains appeared HLA-restricted, with HLA associations seemingly driven largely by CMV exposure. Because counts were too low, seventeen rarely observed V segments, including chromosome 9 orphons, were excluded from the earlier analysis of around 590 of the donors. Compared with the roughly 670-donor mean, donors in an Asian-associated ancestry cluster had fewer N-insertions in productive TCRs, according to a later genetic analysis. Because HLA typing was missing for some donors at each locus, association tests included only the typed subset. While some public TCRs were present in many individuals, most TCR sequences turned up only very rarely across donors. The sequencing pipeline was judged likely to have produced a cluster of highly shared sequence variants as a technical artifact. A further reported finding was that TCR beta sequences accurately predicted the HLA-A and HLA-B alleles for most subjects in the first cohort. Roughly uniform sequencing depth across donors was assumed in presence/absence analyses, although this assumption may not hold. In vitro tests confirmed that a few of the cytomegalovirus-associated TCR beta chains recognize cytomegalovirus antigens. Several of the top co-occurrence clusters appeared to be linked to parvovirus B19, influenza, CMV and Epstein-Barr virus, according to a later analysis. A total of around 150 TCR beta chains were listed by the study as associated with cytomegalovirus. A later analysis found that TCR association rates varied across HLA loci, with DRB1 alleles showing the most associated TCRs and HLA-C alleles the fewest. It was suggested by the authors that the approach could potentially be generalized to other disease states and immunological phenotypes.

The method was the immunoSEQ multiplex PCR assay. For the multiplex PCR, a mixture combining 60 forward primers for TCR Vbeta segments and 13 reverse primers for TCR Jbeta segments was used. The CDR3 region of rearranged TCR beta genes was amplified from genomic DNA by a multiplex PCR assay. The amplified TCR beta libraries were sequenced on the Illumina HiSeq System as 87-base-pair reads. The published analysis was carried out like this. In a later analysis, some 80 million unique TCR beta chains were counted across the 650 to 700 repertoires, and approximately 11 million of these chains were shared by at least two donors. To remove PCR and sequencing errors, raw reads were error-corrected and collapsed into unique sequences using a nearest-neighbor algorithm that merged closely related sequences. Alignment of CDR3 sequences to IMGT reference sequences was used to assign V, D and J gene segments. Each retained sequence needed at least a six-nucleotide match to both a V gene segment and a J gene segment. A rearrangement counted as productive if the CDR3 had no stop codons and remained in frame with V and J, and every other rearrangement counted as non-productive. Following IMGT convention, CDR3 was defined as the stretch from the second conserved V-encoded cysteine up to the conserved J-encoded phenylalanine. The earlier analysis of 587 of the donors excluded sequences that lacked an unambiguous match to a single V gene segment. In an earlier analysis of approximately 500 of the donors, a V segment was called functional when productive rearrangements were above 56.7%, and segregating when the standard deviation between donors exceeded 5%. To diagnose cytomegalovirus status from the catalog of TCR beta chain sequences, a statistical classification framework was built. In a later analysis, TCR nucleotide sequences were compared against IMGT/GENE-DB human TR gene sequences so that V and J genes could be assigned. A later analysis assigned CDR3 sequences and most-parsimonious VDJ recombination scenarios with the TCRdist pipeline. A later analysis defined each TCR beta chain by its CDR3 amino acid sequence plus V-gene family, and excluded reads lacking a unique V-gene family. To address suspected cross-contamination and a sequencing artifact, a later analysis removed roughly 640 highly shared, low-generation-probability nucleotide sequences. In a later analysis, a clonal expansion index was calculated for each public chain from normalized within-repertoire ranks of inferred template counts. In a later analysis, generation probabilities were computed with a VDJ recombination model fitted to out-of-frame rearrangements, and the resulting probabilities were checked against IGoR. In a later analysis, TCR-TCR, TCR-HLA and TCR-CMV co-occurrence was scored with hypergeometric tests, and a repertoire-size bias correction was applied to TCR pairs. False discovery rates were estimated in a later analysis by permuting HLA or CMV assignments 20 times. A later analysis grouped co-occurring TCRs with DBSCAN, adding TCRdist sequence similarity when clustering within HLA-allele-positive subsets. Repertoires with fewer than 30,000 or more than 120,000 public chains, plus five repertoires with anomalous nucleotide sharing, were excluded from co-occurrence clustering. TCRdb retrieved this table from immuneACCESS and kept in-frame rearrangements only. Not all clones are present; in checked studies, unresolved V genes account for under half, and no reason is known for the remainder. V and J calls and clone size are those listed in that table; D and trimming were worked out from the DNA. This sample gives under 50,000 clones in total; around 90% of them show up just once. 6.5% to 9.5% of the sample goes to the ten largest clones.

With respect to this clone: Its antigen remains undetermined. An end of the junction differs from the germline gene, which may be a read error.

Sequences were obtained from PBMCs. This receptor was taken from a woman aged 40 to 50 in good health and CMV-seropositive.

The DNA sequence follows: TGTGCCAGCAGCTTAGGTGGGGGCACCGTGGAGCTGTTTTTT. Its translation is CASSLGGGTVELFF. The receptor chain draws on TRBV7-6 and TRBJ2-2; the D gene is perhaps TRBD1, from 6 matching bases. Measured from the cysteine to the phenylalanine, the CDR3 is 14 residues long. The DNA shown is the 42-base CDR3, in frame from base 1. The germline V gene sets CDR1 to SGHVS and CDR2 to FNYEAQ.